This T cell receptor (beta chain) was documented in a study of blood T cell repertoires in COVID-19. Across the whole study: There were acute and convalescent COVID-19 samples, and they came from the United States, Italy and Spain. PBMCs, B-cell-depleted T cells, or T cells provided the cDNA or gDNA that made up the material.

Germline CDR1 is LGHNA and CDR2 is YNFKEQ. This CDR3 is 15 amino acids long. Trimming removed 4 bases from V and 4 bases from J; junction bases left unmatched: 9. Original processing methods: Amplifying reference gene primers gave estimates of nucleated cell counts. Measured with immunoSEQ multiplex PCR; TCRdb has only the in-frame clones, and not every one. The V and J calls and clone size are taken from that table; D and trimming were inferred from the DNA. The table has fewer than 35,000 clones, 75% to 90% seen once. The chain links TRBV4-2 to TRBJ1-2; 7 bases align to TRBD1. The sequence derives from a man between 45 and 60 years old with active or convalescent COVID-19. Material: peripheral blood. The DNA for the CDR3 is TGTGCCAGCAGCCCCCCCGGAGGGGGCATCTATGGCTACACCTTC. Translating it yields CASSPPGGGIYGYTF.